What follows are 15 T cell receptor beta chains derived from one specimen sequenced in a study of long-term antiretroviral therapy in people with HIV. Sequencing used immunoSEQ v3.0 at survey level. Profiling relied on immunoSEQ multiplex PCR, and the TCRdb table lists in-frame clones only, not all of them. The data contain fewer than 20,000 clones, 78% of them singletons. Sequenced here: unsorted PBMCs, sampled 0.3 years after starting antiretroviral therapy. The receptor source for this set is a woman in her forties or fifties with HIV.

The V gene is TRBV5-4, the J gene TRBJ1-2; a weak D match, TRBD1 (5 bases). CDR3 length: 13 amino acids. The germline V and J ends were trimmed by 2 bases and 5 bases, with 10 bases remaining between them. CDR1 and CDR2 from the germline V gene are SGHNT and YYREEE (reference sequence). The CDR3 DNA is TGTGCCAGCAGCTTTTATGAGGGGTATGGCTACACCTTC. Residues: CASSFYEGYGYTF.

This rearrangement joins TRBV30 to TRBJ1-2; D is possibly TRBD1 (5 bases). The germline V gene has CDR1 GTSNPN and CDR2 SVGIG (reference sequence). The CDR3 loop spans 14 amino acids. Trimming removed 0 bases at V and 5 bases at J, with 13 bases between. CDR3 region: CAWSVDSSWYGYTF. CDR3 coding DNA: TGTGCCTGGAGTGTAGACAGCTCCTGGTATGGCTACACCTTC.

The CDR3 DNA is TGTGCCAGCAGTGTCAGGGGACCCGAGCAGTACTTC. Translating it yields CASSVRGPEQYF. The chain joins TRBV2 to TRBJ2-7; D is possibly TRBD1 (6 bases). V was clipped by 4 bases and J by 6 bases, with 10 bases between them. Germline V lookup: CDR1 SNHLY, CDR2 FYNNEI. The CDR3 runs 12 residues.

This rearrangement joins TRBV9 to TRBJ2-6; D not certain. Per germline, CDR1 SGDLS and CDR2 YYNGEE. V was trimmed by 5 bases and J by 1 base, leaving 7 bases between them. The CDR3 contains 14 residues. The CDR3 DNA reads TGTGCCAGCAGTTATGGATCTGGGGCCAACGTCCTGACTTTC. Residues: CASSYGSGANVLTF.

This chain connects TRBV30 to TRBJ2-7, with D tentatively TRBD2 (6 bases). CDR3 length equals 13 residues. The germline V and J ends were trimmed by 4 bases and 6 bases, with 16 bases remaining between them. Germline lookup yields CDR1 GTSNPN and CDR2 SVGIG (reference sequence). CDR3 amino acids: CAWNLQAGSEQYF. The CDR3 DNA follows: TGTGCCTGGAACCTTCAGGCGGGATCCGAGCAGTACTTC.

The CDR3 region is CASNPTQIPADGTQYF. As DNA, the CDR3 is TGTGCCAGCAACCCAACCCAGATTCCAGCAGACGGTACGCAGTATTTT. V gene TRBV7-9 combines with J gene TRBJ2-3; D call uncertain. The CDR3 is 16 residues long. Germline CDR1 SEHNR, CDR2 FQNEAQ (reference sequence). V was trimmed by 7 bases and J by 8 bases, leaving 25 bases between them. The entire variable domain, with the rest obtained from reference TRBV7-9 and TRBJ2-3, is as follows: DTGVSQNPRHKITKRGQNVTFRCDPISEHNRLYWYRQTLGQGPEFLTYFQNEAQLEKSRLLSDRFSAERPKGSFSTLEIQRTEQGDSAMYLCASNPTQIPADGTQYFGPGTRLTVL.

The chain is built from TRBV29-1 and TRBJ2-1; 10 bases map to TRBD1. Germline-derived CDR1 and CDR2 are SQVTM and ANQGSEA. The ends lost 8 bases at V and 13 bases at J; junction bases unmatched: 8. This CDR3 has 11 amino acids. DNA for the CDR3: TGCAGCATCCCGCGGGACAGGGGACAGTTCTTC. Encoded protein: CSIPRDRGQFF.

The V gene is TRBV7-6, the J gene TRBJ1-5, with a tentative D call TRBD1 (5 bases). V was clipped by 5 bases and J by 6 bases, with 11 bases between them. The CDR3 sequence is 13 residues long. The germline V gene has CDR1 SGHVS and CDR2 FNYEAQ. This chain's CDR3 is CASSQGPGQPQHF. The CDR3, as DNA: TGTGCCAGCAGCCAGGGACCTGGTCAGCCCCAGCATTTT.

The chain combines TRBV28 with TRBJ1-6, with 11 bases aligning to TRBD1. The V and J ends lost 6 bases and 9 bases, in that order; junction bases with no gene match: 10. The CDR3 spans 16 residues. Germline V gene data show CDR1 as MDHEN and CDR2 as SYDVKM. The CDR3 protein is CASRTPLGTGGSPLHF. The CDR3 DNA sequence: TGTGCCAGCAGAACCCCGTTGGGGACAGGGGGTTCACCCCTCCACTTT.

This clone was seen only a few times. The CDR3 reads CASTDSPGNTGELFF. Written as DNA, the CDR3 is TGCGCCAGCACGGACAGTCCAGGGAACACCGGGGAGCTGTTTTTT. V is TRBV5-1 and J is TRBJ2-2; weak D call: TRBD1 (6 bases). This CDR3 is 15 amino acids long. Trimming took off 6 bases at V and 1 base at J, with 13 bases between the two ends. Germline values: CDR1 SGHRS, CDR2 YFSETQ.

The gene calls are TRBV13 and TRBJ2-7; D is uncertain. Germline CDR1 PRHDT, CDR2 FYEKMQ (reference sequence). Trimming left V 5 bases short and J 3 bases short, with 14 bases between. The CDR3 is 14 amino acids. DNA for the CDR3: TGTGCCAGCAGCCCGCCTCAAGGCAGCTACGAGCAGTACTTC. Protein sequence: CASSPPQGSYEQYF.

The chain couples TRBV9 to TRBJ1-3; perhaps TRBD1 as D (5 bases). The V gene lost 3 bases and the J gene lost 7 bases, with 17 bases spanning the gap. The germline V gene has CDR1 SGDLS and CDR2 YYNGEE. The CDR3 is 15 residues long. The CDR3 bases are TGTGCCAGCAGCGCGACTACACAGGTGTGGAACACCATATATTTT. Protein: CASSATTQVWNTIYF. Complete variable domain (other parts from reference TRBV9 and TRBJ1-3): DSGVTQTPKHLITATGQRVTLRCSPRSGDLSVYWYQQSLDQGLQFLIQYYNGEERAKGNILERFSAQQFPDLHSELNLSSLELGDSALYFCASSATTQVWNTIYFGEGSWLTVV.

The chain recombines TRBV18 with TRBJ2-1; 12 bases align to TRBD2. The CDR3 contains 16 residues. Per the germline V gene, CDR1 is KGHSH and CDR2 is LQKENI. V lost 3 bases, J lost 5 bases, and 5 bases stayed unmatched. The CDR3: CASSPLLAGGNNEQFF. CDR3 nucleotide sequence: TGTGCCAGCTCACCGCTACTAGCGGGGGGCAACAATGAGCAGTTCTTC. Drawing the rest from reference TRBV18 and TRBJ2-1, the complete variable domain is NAGVMQNPRHLVRRRGQEARLRCSPMKGHSHVYWYRQLPEEGLKFMVYLQKENIIDESGMPKERFSAEFPKEGPSILRIQQVVRGDSAAYFCASSPLLAGGNNEQFFGPGTRLTVL.

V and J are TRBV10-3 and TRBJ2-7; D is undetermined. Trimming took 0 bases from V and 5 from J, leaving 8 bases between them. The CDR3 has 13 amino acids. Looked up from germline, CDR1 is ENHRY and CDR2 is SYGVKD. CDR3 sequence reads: CAISESGYDEQYV. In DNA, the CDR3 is TGTGCCATCAGTGAGTCAGGGTACGACGAGCAGTACGTC.

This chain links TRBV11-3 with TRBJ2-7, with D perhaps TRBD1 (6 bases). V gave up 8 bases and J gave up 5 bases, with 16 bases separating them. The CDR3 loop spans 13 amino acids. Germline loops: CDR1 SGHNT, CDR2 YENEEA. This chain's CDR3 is CASGSIGGHEQYF. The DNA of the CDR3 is TGTGCCAGCGGGTCGATAGGGGGACACGAGCAGTACTTC.